This T cell receptor (beta chain) was captured by sequencing in a study of graft-versus-host responses after intestinal transplantation. TCRdb keeps only in-frame clones here, not all; method: immunoSEQ multiplex PCR. In the table there are about 94,000 clones, roughly 90% of which are singletons. Details on this clone: The antigen remains unidentified.

This CDR3 has 17 residues. Trimming at V came to 4 bases and at J to 3 bases, leaving 15 bases not matched to a gene. Per germline, CDR1 MDHEN and CDR2 SYDVKM. General observations from the study: Some patients had graft-donor T cell macrochimerism. In their allografts, the ratios of graft-versus-host to host-versus-graft T cell clones were high. Among recipient marrow samples, GvH clones were found; some appeared first in ileum or blood.

This receptor was identified in a human donor who received an intestinal transplant. The chain couples TRBV28 to TRBJ2-7, with 7 bases aligning to TRBD2. Specimen: unstimulated CD8+ T cells sorted from spleen or lymph node cells, collected before intestinal transplant. CDR3 sequence reads: CASSSLLSLTSNYEQYF. DNA of the CDR3: TGTGCCAGCAGTTCCCTATTATCTTTGACTAGCAACTACGAGCAGTACTTC.